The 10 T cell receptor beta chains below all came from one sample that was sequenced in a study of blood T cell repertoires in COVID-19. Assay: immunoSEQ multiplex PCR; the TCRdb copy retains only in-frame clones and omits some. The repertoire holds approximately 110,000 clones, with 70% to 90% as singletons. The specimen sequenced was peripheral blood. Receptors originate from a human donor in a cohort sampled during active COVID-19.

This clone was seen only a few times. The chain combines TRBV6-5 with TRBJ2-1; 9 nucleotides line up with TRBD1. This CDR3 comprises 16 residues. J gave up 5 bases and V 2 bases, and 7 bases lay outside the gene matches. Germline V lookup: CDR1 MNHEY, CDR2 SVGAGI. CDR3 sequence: CASSYLTGGVNNEQFF. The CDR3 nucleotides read TGTGCCAGCAGTTACCTGACAGGGGGAGTTAACAATGAGCAGTTCTTC.

DNA for the CDR3: TGCAGCGTTGATCGTACGGACAGACCCTATGGCTACACCTTC. Translated: CSVDRTDRPYGYTF. The rearrangement joins TRBV29-1 to TRBJ1-2; TRBD1 is a possible D gene (6 bases). This CDR3 contains 14 residues. Trimming took off 3 bases at V and 4 bases at J, with 15 bases between the two ends. Germline CDR1 reads SQVTM; CDR2 reads ANQGSEA.

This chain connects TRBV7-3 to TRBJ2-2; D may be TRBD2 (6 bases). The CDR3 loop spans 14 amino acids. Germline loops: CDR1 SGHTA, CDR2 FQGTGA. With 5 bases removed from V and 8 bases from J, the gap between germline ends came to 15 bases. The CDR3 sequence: CASSPGLTIGELFF. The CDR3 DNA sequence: TGTGCCAGCAGCCCGGGACTTACGATTGGGGAGCTGTTTTTT.

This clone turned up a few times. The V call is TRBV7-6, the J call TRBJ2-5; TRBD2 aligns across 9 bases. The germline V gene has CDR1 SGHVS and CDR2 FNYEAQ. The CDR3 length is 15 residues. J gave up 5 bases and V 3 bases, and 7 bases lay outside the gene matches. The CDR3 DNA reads TGTGCCAGCAGCTTGAAGGCGGGGGGGCCTGAGACCCAGTACTTC. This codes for CASSLKAGGPETQYF.

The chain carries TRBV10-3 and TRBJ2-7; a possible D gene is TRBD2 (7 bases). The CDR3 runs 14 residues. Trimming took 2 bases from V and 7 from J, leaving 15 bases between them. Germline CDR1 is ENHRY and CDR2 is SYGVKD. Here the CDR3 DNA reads TGTGCCATCAGTGAGGGGGGGGCGCCGGTAGAGCAGTACTTC. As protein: CAISEGGAPVEQYF.

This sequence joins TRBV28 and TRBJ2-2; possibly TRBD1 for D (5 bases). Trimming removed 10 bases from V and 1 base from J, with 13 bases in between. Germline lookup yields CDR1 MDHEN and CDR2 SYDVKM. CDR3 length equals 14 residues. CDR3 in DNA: TGTGCCACGCAGGGCCAGGTGAACACCGGGGAGCTGTTTTTT. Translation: CATQGQVNTGELFF.

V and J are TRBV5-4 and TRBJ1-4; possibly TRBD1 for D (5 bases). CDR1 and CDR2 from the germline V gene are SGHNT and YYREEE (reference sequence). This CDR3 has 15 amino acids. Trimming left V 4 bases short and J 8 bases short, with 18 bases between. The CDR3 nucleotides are TGTGCCAGCAGCACCCGAAGTAGGGGTAACGAAAAACTGTTTTTT. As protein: CASSTRSRGNEKLFF.

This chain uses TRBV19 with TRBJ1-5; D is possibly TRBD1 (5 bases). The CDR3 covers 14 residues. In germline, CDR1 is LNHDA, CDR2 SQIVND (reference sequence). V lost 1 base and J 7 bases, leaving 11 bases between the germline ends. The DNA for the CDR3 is TGTGCCAGTAGTATAGCGAGGGGAGGACAGCCCCAGCATTTT. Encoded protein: CASSIARGGQPQHF.

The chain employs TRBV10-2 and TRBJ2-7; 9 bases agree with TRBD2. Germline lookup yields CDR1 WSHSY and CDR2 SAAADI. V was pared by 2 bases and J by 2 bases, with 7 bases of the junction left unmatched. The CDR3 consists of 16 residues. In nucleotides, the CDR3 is TGCGCCAGCAGTGAGAGGTTGGTAGCGGGAGCCTACGAGCAGTACTTC. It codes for CASSERLVAGAYEQYF.

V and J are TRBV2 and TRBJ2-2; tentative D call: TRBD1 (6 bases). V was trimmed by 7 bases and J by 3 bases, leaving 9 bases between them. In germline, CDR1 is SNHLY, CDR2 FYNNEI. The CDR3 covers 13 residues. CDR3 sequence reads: CASTRGDTGELFF. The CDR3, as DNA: TGTGCCAGCACCAGGGGTGACACCGGGGAGCTGTTTTTT.